The clone carrying this T cell receptor beta chain was counted a few times. V dropped 5 bases and J dropped 0 bases, with 16 bases sitting between them. From germline, CDR1 is MGHRA and CDR2 YSYEKL. The CDR3 consists of 16 residues. This specimen belongs to a study of T cells in Graves' hyperthyroidism and ophthalmopathy. Regions amplified from RNA transcripts were the TCR beta CDR3 regions. Initially, a first-round RT-PCR of the TCR CDR3 employed the HTBI primer set. TCRdb used MiXCR to reprocess the multiplex PCR reads, holding one entry per CDR3 protein. This table has about 600,000 distinct CDR3 sequences, 12% to 15% appearing once.

The J gene is TRBJ1-1, the V gene TRBV4-1; D may be TRBD1 (5 bases). The sequencing sample was made of blood. This receptor was obtained from a woman in her late teens or twenties with Graves' ophthalmopathy. CDR3 bases: TGCGCCAGCAGCTATCCGGGACGGACGATGAACACTGAAGCTTTCTTT. Its translation is CASSYPGRTMNTEAFF.